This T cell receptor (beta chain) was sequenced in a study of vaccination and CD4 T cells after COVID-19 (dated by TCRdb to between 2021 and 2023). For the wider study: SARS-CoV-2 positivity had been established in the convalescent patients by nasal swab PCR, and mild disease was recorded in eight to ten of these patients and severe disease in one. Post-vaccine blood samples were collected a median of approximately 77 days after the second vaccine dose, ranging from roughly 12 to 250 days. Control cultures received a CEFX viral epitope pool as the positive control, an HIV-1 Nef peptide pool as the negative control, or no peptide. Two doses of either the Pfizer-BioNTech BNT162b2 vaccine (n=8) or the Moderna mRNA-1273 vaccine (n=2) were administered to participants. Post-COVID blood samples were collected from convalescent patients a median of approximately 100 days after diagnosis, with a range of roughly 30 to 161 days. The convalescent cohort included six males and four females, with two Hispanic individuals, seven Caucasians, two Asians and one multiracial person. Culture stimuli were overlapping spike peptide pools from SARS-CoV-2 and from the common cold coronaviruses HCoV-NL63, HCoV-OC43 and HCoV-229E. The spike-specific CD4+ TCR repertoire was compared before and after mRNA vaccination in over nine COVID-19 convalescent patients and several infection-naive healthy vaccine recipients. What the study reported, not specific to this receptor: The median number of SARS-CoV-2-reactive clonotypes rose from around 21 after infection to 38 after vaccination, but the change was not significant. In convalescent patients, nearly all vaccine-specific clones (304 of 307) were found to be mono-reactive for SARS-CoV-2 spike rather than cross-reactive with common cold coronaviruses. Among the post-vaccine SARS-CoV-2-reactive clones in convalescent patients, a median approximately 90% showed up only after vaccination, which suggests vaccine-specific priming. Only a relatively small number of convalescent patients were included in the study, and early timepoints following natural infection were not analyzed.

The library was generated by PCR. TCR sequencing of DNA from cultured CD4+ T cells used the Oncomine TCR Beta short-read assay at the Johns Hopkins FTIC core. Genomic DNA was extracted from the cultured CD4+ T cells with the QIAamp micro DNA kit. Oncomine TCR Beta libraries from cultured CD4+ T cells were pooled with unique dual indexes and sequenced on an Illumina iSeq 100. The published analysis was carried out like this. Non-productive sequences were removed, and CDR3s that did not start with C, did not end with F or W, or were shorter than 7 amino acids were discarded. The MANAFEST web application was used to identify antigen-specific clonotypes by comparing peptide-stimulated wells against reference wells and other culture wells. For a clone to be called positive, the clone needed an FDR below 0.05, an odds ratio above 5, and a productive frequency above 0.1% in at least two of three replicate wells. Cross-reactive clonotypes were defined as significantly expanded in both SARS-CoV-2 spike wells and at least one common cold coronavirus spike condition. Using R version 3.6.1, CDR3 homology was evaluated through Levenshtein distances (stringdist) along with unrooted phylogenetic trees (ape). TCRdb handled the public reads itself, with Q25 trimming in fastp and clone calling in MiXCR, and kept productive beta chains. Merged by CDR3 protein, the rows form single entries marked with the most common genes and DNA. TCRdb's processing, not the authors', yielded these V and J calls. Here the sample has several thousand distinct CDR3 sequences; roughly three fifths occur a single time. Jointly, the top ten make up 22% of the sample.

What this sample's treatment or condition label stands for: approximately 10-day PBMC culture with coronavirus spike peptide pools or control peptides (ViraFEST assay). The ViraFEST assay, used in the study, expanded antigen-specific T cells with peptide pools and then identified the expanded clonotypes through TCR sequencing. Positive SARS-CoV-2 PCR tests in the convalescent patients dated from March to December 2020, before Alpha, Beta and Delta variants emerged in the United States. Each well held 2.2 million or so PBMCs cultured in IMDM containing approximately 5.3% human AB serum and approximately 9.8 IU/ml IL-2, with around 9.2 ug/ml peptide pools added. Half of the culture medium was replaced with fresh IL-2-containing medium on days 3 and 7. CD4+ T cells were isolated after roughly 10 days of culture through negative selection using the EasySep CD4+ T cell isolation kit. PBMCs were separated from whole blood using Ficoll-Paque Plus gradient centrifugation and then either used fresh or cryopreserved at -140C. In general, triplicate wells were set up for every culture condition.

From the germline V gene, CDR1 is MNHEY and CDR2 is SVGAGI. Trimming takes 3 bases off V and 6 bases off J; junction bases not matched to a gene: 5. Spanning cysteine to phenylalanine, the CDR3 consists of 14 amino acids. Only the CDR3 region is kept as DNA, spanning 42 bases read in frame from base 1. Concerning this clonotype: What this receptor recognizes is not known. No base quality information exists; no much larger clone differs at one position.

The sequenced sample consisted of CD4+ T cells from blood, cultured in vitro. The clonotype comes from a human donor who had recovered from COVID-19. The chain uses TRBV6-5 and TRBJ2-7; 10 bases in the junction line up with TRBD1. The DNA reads TGTGCCAGCAGTTATGGGACAGGGGTTACCGAGCAGTACTTC. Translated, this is CASSYGTGVTEQYF.